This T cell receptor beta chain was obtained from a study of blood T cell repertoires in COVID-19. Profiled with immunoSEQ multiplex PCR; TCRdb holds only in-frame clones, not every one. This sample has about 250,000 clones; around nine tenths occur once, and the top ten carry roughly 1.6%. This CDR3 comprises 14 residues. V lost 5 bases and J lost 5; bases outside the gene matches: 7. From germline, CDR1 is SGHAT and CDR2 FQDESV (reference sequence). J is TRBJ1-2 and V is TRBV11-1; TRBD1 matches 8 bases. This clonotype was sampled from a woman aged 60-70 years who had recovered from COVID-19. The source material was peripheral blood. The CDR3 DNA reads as TGTGCCAGCAGCCAAGACAGGGGAAAGTATGGCTACACCTTC. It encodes CASSQDRGKYGYTF.